This TCR beta chain was sequenced in a study of cytomegalovirus exposure and HLA in healthy donors. PCR amplification relied on 60 Vbeta primers (plus 13 Jbeta primers). The method was immunoSEQ multiplex PCR; TCRdb's version includes in-frame clones alone and lacks a portion of them. Seen here are 130,000 or so clones, around four fifths observed once, and the top ten hold 6% to 8%. Whole-study results and caveats: Productive rates of about 87% or about 30% were seen for most TCR beta V segments in an earlier analysis.

A remark on this clone: Its antigen is currently unknown.

The TCR sequence derives from a male donor in good health and CMV-seronegative. What was sequenced was PBMCs.

CDR3 nucleotides: TGTGCCAGCAGCTTCCCAGGGGGTAACTATGGCTACACCTTC. Protein product: CASSFPGGNYGYTF. The chain carries TRBV7-2 and TRBJ1-2; the match to TRBD1 covers 7 bases. Trimming removed 3 bases from V and 1 base from J; junction bases left unmatched: 2. The CDR3 totals 14 residues. The germline V gene has CDR1 SGHTA and CDR2 FQGNSA.